This T cell receptor beta chain was recovered during a study of cytomegalovirus exposure and HLA in healthy donors. General study findings and limits: Cytomegalovirus-associated status was assigned to 164 TCR beta chains. An assumption of roughly uniform sequencing depth across donors underlay the presence/absence analyses.

The PCR had 60 Vbeta and 13 Jbeta primers. Sequenced by immunoSEQ multiplex PCR; TCRdb stores in-frame clones only, minus some. The sample records some 180,000 clones, roughly four fifths being singletons. From germline, CDR1 is MNHEY and CDR2 SVGAGI. This CDR3 spans 14 amino acids. Trimming took off 6 bases at V and 4 bases at J, with 13 bases between the two ends. The donors comprised healthy bone marrow donors. Unrecorded immune exposures were likely, despite nominal health at sampling. Of note for this clone: What it recognizes is unknown.

The chain carries TRBV6-5 and TRBJ1-5; possible D gene TRBD1, 5 bases. The sequenced material came from PBMCs. This TCR came from a man aged 35 to 55 in good health and CMV-seropositive. CDR3 in DNA: TGTGCCAGCAGACTGCGGGGGAAAAATCAGCCCCAGCATTTT. This codes for CASRLRGKNQPQHF.